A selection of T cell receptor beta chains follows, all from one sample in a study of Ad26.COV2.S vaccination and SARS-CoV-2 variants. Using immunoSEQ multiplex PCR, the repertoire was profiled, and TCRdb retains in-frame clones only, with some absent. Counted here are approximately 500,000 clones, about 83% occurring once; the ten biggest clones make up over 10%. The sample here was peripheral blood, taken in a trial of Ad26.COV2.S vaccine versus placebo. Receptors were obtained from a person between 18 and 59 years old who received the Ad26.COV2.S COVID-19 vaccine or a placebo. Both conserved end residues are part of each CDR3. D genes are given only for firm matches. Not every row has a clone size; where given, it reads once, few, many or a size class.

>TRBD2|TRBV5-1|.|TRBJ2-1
TGCGCCAGCAGCTTGGGTTTACTAGCGCCCTACAATGAGCAGTTCTTC
CASSLGLLAPYNEQFF
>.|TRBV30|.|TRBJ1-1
TGTGCCTGGAGATCGTCAGGTCGGGGGAACACTGAAGCTTTCTTT
CAWRSSGRGNTEAFF
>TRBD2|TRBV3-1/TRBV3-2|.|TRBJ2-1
TGTGCCAGCAGCCAAGACGGGACTAGCGGGAGTAGATACAATGAGCAGTTCTTC
CASSQDGTSGSRYNEQFF
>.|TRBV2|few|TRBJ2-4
TGTGCCAGCAGAGACTCGGACAGCTTCATACCCAAAAACATTCAGTACTTC
CASRDSDSFIPKNIQYF
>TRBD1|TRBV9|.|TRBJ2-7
TGTGCCAGCAGCGTCGTGGACAGGGGGCGACTCGACGAGCAGTACTTC
CASSVVDRGRLDEQYF
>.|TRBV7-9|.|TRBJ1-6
TGTGCCAGCAGCCGTGCTGAAGTGCCCCAGTCACCCCTCCACTTT
CASSRAEVPQSPLHF
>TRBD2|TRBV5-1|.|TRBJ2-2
TGCGCCAGCAGCTTGCCGGGAGGGTACACCGGGGAGCTGTTTTTT
CASSLPGGYTGELFF
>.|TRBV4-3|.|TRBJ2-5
TGCGCCAGCAGCCAAGTCTGGAGTGTCATTGAGACCCAGTACTTC
CASSQVWSVIETQYF
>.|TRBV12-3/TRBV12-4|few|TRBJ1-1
TGTGCCAGCAGAGACGGACAGATCACTGAAGCTTTCTTT
CASRDGQITEAFF
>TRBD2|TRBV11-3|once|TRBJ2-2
TGTGCCAGCAGCCCCGGGGGGATGGGCACCGGGGAGCTGTTTTTT
CASSPGGMGTGELFF
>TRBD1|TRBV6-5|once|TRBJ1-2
TGTGCCAGCAGGGGGATGGGACAGGGGGCTCCCGGCTACACCTTC
CASRGMGQGAPGYTF
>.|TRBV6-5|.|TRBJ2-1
TGTGCCAGCAGTACGGACCCGGACTACAATGAGCAGTTCTTC
CASSTDPDYNEQFF
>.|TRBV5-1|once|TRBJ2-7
TGCGCCAGCAGCCCGGCTAGCTACGAGCAGTACTTC
CASSPASYEQYF
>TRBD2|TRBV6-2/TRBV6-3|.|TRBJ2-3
TGTGCCAGCAGTTACTCGCAGCGGGAGGAGGTCTTGTTGGGCACAGATACGCAGTATTTT
CASSYSQREEVLLGTDTQYF
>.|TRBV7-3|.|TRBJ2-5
TGTGCCAGCAGCTTGGCTAGCCTAGGGACCCAGTACTTC
CASSLASLGTQYF
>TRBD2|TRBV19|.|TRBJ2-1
TGTGCCAGTAGTAGACGACTAGCGGGAGGTCCTGAGCAGTTCTTC
CASSRRLAGGPEQFF
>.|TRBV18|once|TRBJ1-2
TGTGCCAGCTCACCCCCGGGGATACAGGACTCACATGGCTACACCTTC
CASSPPGIQDSHGYTF
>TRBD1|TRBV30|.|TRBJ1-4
TGTGCCTGGAGCCAGACAGGGAACGAAAAACTGTTTTTT
CAWSQTGNEKLFF
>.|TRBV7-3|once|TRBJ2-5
TGTGCCAGCAGCTTATCCGCGGCAATGGGAGAGACCCAGTACTTC
CASSLSAAMGETQYF
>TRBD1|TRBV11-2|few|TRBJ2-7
TGTGCCAGCAGAGAGGACAGGTCCCCTTCCTACGAGCAGTACTTC
CASREDRSPSYEQYF
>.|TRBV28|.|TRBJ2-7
TGTGCCAGCAGTTTATCTTTACGGGGCCCACAAACCTACGAGCAGTACTTC
CASSLSLRGPQTYEQYF
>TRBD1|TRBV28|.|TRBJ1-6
TGTGCCAGCAGTACAGGGGATTTGAGTTCACCCCTCCACTTT
CASSTGDLSSPLHF
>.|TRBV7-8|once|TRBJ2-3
TGTGCCAGCAGCTTTGACCCCTCCACCTATACGCAGTATTTT
CASSFDPSTYTQYF
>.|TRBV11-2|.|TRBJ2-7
TGTGCCAGCAGCTTAGGGACAAACTACGAGCAGTACTTC
CASSLGTNYEQYF
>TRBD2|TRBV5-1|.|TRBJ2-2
TGCGCCAGCAGCAACCCGGGACTAGCGGGAGGTGACACCGGGGAGCTGTTTTTT
CASSNPGLAGGDTGELFF
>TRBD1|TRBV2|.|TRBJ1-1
TGTGCCAGCAGTGAAACAACAGGGGTGACGGCTTTCTTT
CASSETTGVTAFF
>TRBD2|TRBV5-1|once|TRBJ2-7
TGCGCCAGCAGCATAAGCGGGACCCCCTACGAGCAGTACTTC
CASSISGTPYEQYF
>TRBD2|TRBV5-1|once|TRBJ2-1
TGCGCCAGCACCATCGGAGCGGGAGGGCCAGGGGCTAATGAGCAGTTCTTC
CASTIGAGGPGANEQFF
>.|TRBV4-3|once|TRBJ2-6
TGCGCCAGCAGCCAAGATGGCGCCCTCTCTGGGGCCAACGTCCTGACTTTC
CASSQDGALSGANVLTF
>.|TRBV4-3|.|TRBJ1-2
TGCGCCAGCAGACAGGAGCAAGTCGGTGGCTACACCTTC
CASRQEQVGGYTF
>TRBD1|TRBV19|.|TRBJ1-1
TGTGCCAGGACAGGGGGTTGTGAAGCTTTCTTT
CARTGGCEAFF
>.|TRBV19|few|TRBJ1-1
TGTGCCAGTAAGCGGCGGGCAGGCGAATTCCACGTCAAATCCAACTCTACGGACACTGAAGCTTTCTTT
CASKRRAGEFHVKSNSTDTEAFF
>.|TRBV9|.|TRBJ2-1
TGTGCCAGCAGCGTAGCAGGAGGGGGAAATGAGCAGTTCTTC
CASSVAGGGNEQFF
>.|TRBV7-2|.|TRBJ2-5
TGTGCCAGCAGCTTAAGCGCCCCGGGGGTCCAAGAGACCCAGTACTTC
CASSLSAPGVQETQYF
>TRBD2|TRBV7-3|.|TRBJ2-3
TGTGCCAGCAGCTTAATAGGTCGAGGACTAGCGGGATTGGATACGCAGTATTTT
CASSLIGRGLAGLDTQYF